The text below deals with one T cell receptor beta chain. Its antigen is as yet unknown. V lost 3 bases, J lost 2 bases, and 13 bases lay in between. Germline assignment: CDR1 MNHEY and CDR2 SMNVEV (reference sequence). This CDR3 has 15 amino acids. The PCR contained 60 Vbeta and 13 Jbeta primers. Clones were sequenced by immunoSEQ multiplex PCR, and TCRdb holds only the in-frame ones, with some missing. The sample records roughly 97,000 clones, around 80% being singletons. The data were taken from a study of cytomegalovirus exposure and HLA in healthy donors. Study-level points and caveats: Across donors, sequencing depth was assumed by presence/absence analyses to be roughly uniform. High sensitivity and specificity were reportedly achieved when the classifier diagnosed cytomegalovirus status. Reports state that TCR beta sequences accurately predicted most subjects' HLA-A and HLA-B alleles. Certain sequence variants were highly shared and formed a cluster, and this cluster was likely a sequencing artifact.

The material sequenced was PBMCs. The clonotype originates from a woman aged 40 to 50 in good health and CMV-seronegative. The chain links TRBV27 to TRBJ2-5, with D unclear. The CDR3 bases are TGTGCCAGCAGTTTCAGCCTAACTACACAAGAGACCCAGTACTTC. It yields the protein CASSFSLTTQETQYF.